This is a list of T cell receptor beta chains from one sample in a study of shared clonotypes between healthy human individuals. This table comes from immunoSEQ multiplex PCR, and its TCRdb copy is limited to in-frame clones, with some not included. The data show about 960,000 clones, with over 75% seen just once and 1.5% held by the top ten. Sequencing used memory CD4+ T cells sorted from blood. The receptors were gathered from a man aged 18 to 30 in good health. Both conserved end residues are part of each CDR3. The D gene is left open where the match is weak. Clone size is given for some rows only: seen once, a few or many times, or a class if the clone is expanded.

cdr3_nt	cdr3_aa	clone_size	d_call	j_call	v_call
TGTGCCAGCTCACGGACGGCCGACGGCGGGGAGCTGTTTTTT	CASSRTADGGELFF	-	-	TRBJ2-2	TRBV18
TGTGCCAGCAGACTGGGAAAGACCTATGGCTACACCTTC	CASRLGKTYGYTF	-	-	TRBJ1-2	TRBV25-1
TGTGCCAGCAGCTCCACAGGGGGAGGGAACACCGGGGAGCTGTTTTTT	CASSSTGGGNTGELFF	-	TRBD1	TRBJ2-2	TRBV7-3
TGTGCCAGCAGCCGAACCGATTATGGCTACACCTTC	CASSRTDYGYTF	-	-	TRBJ1-2	TRBV7-8
TGCAGCGCCCACAGGGGGAACACTGAAGCTTTCTTT	CSAHRGNTEAFF	-	TRBD1	TRBJ1-1	TRBV29-1
TGTGCCAGCAGCGTGGCGGGACAGGGGGCGAATGAGCAGTACTTC	CASSVAGQGANEQYF	-	TRBD1	TRBJ2-7	TRBV9
TGTGCCAGCAGCCATAAACCGGGACAGGGGGCGACTTTAGCCAAAAACATTCAGTACTTC	CASSHKPGQGATLAKNIQYF	-	TRBD1	TRBJ2-4	TRBV4-2
TGTGCCAGCAGCACACAGGGGACAGGAAACACCATATATTTT	CASSTQGTGNTIYF	-	TRBD1	TRBJ1-3	TRBV7-9
TGCGCCAGCAGCCCAGTAGGTGCAAAACTGTTTTTT	CASSPVGAKLFF	-	-	TRBJ1-4	TRBV4-1
TGTGCCAGCAGCCCCGGGGGGGCCCTAGAGACCCAGTACTTC	CASSPGGALETQYF	-	TRBD2	TRBJ2-5	TRBV7-2
TGTGCCAGCAGCTTAGGAGTTGGGGGGACTAGCAGCACAGATACGCAGTATTTT	CASSLGVGGTSSTDTQYF	many	TRBD2	TRBJ2-3	TRBV7-2
TGCGCCAGCAGCCAGAATCTCGGACAGGGGGAGAATGAGCAGTTCTTC	CASSQNLGQGENEQFF	-	TRBD1	TRBJ2-1	TRBV4-3
TGTGCCAGTAGTTTGCGGGGGGACTATGGCTACACCTTC	CASSLRGDYGYTF	-	-	TRBJ1-2	TRBV19
TGTGCCTGGAGTAGCGCAGGGGACTTGAACACTGAAGCTTTCTTT	CAWSSAGDLNTEAFF	-	-	TRBJ1-1	TRBV30
TGTGCCATCAGAAGACAGGGGTGGGAGGAGCGGGATACGCAGTATTTT	CAIRRQGWEERDTQYF	once	TRBD1	TRBJ2-3	TRBV10-3
TGTGCCAGCAGTTTATCGAGTCTCCTGGGCGATTCACCCCTCCACTTT	CASSLSSLLGDSPLHF	-	-	TRBJ1-6	TRBV28
TGCAGCGTTCGAAGTGGATTGCTGATGTCAGATACGCAGTATTTT	CSVRSGLLMSDTQYF	-	-	TRBJ2-3	TRBV29-1
TGTGCCAGCAGCTTGAATGTACGCACAGATACGCAGTATTTT	CASSLNVRTDTQYF	-	-	TRBJ2-3	TRBV5-6
TGCGCCAGCAGCCGTACAGACTCTGGGGCCAACGTCCTGACTTTC	CASSRTDSGANVLTF	-	-	TRBJ2-6	TRBV4-1
TGCGCCAGCAGCCAAGCAGGGGGTTTAGGGCCCCAGCATTTT	CASSQAGGLGPQHF	-	TRBD1	TRBJ1-5	TRBV4-1
TGCGCCAGCAGCTCGCCCGGGACAGGGGGCTTTGGAGAGACCCAGTACTTC	CASSSPGTGGFGETQYF	-	TRBD1	TRBJ2-5	TRBV5-1
TGCGCCAGCAGTGAGGGACACGCGAGTGAAAAACTGTTTTTT	CASSEGHASEKLFF	-	-	TRBJ1-4	TRBV10-1
TGTGCCAGCAGCCCAGAAATAGGACGGAGCTACGAGCAGTACTTC	CASSPEIGRSYEQYF	-	-	TRBJ2-7	TRBV5-4
TGTGCCAGCAGCCCCTTAGCGGGAGGGGGGACTTTTGAGCAGTTCTTC	CASSPLAGGGTFEQFF	-	TRBD2	TRBJ2-1	TRBV7-2
TGTGCCAGCAGCCCAAAGGACAAGGGGAACACTGAAGCTTTCTTT	CASSPKDKGNTEAFF	-	-	TRBJ1-1	TRBV7-9
TGCGCCAGCAGCCCCCAAAGGACAGGCTACGAGCAGTACTTC	CASSPQRTGYEQYF	few	TRBD1	TRBJ2-7	TRBV5-1
TGCACCAGCAGCCAAGGATCACTAGCGGGGAGAGATACGCAGTATTTT	CTSSQGSLAGRDTQYF	-	-	TRBJ2-3	TRBV1
TGCGCCAGCAGCCAAGCCTTAGGTTGGACAGGGGTGAATTCACCCCTCCACTTT	CASSQALGWTGVNSPLHF	-	TRBD1	TRBJ1-6	TRBV4-1
TGTGCCAGCAGCTTAGCGTGCTCGCCTTGCCGTACGGAGCAGTTCTTC	CASSLACSPCRTEQFF	many	-	TRBJ2-1	TRBV7-4
TGTGCCAGCAGCCGGAATAGCGGGACGAACACAGATACGCAGTATTTT	CASSRNSGTNTDTQYF	-	TRBD2	TRBJ2-3	TRBV11-2
TGCGCCAGCAGCTCCTGGGGAGATACGCAGTATTTT	CASSSWGDTQYF	many	-	TRBJ2-3	TRBV5-1
TGCGCCAGCAGCCTAGGACAGGGGAATGAAAAACTGTTTTTT	CASSLGQGNEKLFF	once	TRBD1	TRBJ1-4	TRBV5-1
TGTGCCAGCAGCTCCCGTCTATTCACCGGGGAGCTGTTTTTT	CASSSRLFTGELFF	-	-	TRBJ2-2	TRBV9
TGCAGCGTTGAAGGGGCCAAGGGGGGTGGCTACACCTTC	CSVEGAKGGGYTF	-	-	TRBJ1-2	TRBV29-1
TGCGCCAGCAGCCTAGGACAGTTAACTGAAGCTTTCTTT	CASSLGQLTEAFF	-	-	TRBJ1-1	TRBV5-1
TGTGCCAGCAGCGTCCCGGGACTAGCGAATACGCAGTATTTT	CASSVPGLANTQYF	-	TRBD2	TRBJ2-3	TRBV11-1
TGTGCCAGCAGCCACCTGGGGGACCTATACAATGAGCAGTTCTTC	CASSHLGDLYNEQFF	-	-	TRBJ2-1	TRBV14
TGCGCCAGCAGCTTGGAAGGCCAGGAGTACGAGCAGTACTTC	CASSLEGQEYEQYF	-	-	TRBJ2-7	TRBV5-1
TGTGCCAGAAGCATCGGGACTTACAATGAGCAGTTCTTC	CARSIGTYNEQFF	-	-	TRBJ2-1	TRBV5-3
TGTGCCAGCAGTGAAGCGAACTATGGCTACACCTTC	CASSEANYGYTF	many	-	TRBJ1-2	TRBV6-1
TGTGCCAGCAGTCCTTGGGGGCTCGAGTATGGCTACACCTTC	CASSPWGLEYGYTF	-	-	TRBJ1-2	TRBV27
TGTGCCAGCAGCTTAACTTGGACTAGCGGGAGCACAGATACGCAGTATTTT	CASSLTWTSGSTDTQYF	-	TRBD2	TRBJ2-3	TRBV11-1
TGTGCCTGGAGTGAGCGGGACAGGGGCTATGGCTACACCTTC	CAWSERDRGYGYTF	once	TRBD1	TRBJ1-2	TRBV30
TGTGCCAGCAGTGGGAACACTGCACCGAACACTGAAGCTTTCTTT	CASSGNTAPNTEAFF	-	-	TRBJ1-1	TRBV2
TGTGCCAGCAGAATTCAGGGGGAAGGACAGCCCCAGCATTTT	CASRIQGEGQPQHF	few	TRBD1	TRBJ1-5	TRBV6-1
TGTGCCAGCAGGGGGGGCCGAGGGTCATACACCTTC	CASRGGRGSYTF	once	-	TRBJ1-2	TRBV7-2